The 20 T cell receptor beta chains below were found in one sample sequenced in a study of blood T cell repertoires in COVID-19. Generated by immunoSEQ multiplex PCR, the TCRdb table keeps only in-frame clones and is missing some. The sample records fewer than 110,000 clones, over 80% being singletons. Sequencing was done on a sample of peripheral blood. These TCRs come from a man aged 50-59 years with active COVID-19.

CDR3 DNA sequence: TGCGCCAGCAGCTTGGAAGTCAGCGGTGCGGGTGGCTACACCTTC. Its protein product is CASSLEVSGAGGYTF. The chain carries TRBV5-1 and TRBJ1-2; D gene unclear. The CDR3 runs 15 residues. Trimming removed 0 bases from V and 7 bases from J, with 16 bases in between. Germline V gives CDR1 SGHRS, CDR2 YFSETQ.

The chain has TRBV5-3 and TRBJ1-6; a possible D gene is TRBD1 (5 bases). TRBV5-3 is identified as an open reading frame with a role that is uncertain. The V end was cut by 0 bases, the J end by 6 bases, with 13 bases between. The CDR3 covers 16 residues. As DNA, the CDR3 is TGTGCCAGAAGCTTGGGGATACAGGTTTCTAATTCACCCCTCCACTTT. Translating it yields CARSLGIQVSNSPLHF.

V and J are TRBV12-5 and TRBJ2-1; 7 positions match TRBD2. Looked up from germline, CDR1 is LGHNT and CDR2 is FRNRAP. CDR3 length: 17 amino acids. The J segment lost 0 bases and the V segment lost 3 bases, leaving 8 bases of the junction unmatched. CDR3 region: CASGFTKAGSSYNEQFF. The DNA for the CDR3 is TGTGCTAGTGGTTTCACTAAAGCGGGGAGCTCCTACAATGAGCAGTTCTTC.

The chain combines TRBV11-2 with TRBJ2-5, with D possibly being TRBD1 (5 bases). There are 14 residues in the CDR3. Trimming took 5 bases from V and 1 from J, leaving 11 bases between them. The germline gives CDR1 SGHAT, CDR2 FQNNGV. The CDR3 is CASSTGHLQETQYF. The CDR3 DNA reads TGTGCCAGCAGCACAGGACACCTCCAAGAGACCCAGTACTTC.

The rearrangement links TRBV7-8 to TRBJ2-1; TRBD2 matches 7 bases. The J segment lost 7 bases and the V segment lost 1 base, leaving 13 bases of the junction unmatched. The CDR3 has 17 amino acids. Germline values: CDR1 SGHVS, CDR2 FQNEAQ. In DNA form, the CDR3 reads TGTGCCAGCAGCTTAGGTAGAAGCGGGGCTGGAGGGAATGAGCAGTTCTTC. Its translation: CASSLGRSGAGGNEQFF.

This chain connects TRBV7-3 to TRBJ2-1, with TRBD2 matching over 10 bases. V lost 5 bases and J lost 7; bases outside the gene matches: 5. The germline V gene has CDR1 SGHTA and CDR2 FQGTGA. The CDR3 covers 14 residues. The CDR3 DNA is TGTGCCAGCAGCCCAGGACTAGCGGTTAATGAGCAGTTCTTC. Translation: CASSPGLAVNEQFF.

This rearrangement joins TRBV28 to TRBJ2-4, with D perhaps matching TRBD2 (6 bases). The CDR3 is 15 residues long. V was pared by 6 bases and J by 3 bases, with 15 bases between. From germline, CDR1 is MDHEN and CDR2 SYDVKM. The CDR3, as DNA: TGTGCCAGCAGACGGACGGGGGTCGGCAAAAACATTCAGTACTTC. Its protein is CASRRTGVGKNIQYF. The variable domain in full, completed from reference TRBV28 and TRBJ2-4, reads DVKVTQSSRYLVKRTGEKVFLECVQDMDHENMFWYRQDPGLGLRLIYFSYDVKMKEKGDIPEGYSVSREKKERFSLILESASTNQTSMYLCASRRTGVGKNIQYFGAGTRLSVL.

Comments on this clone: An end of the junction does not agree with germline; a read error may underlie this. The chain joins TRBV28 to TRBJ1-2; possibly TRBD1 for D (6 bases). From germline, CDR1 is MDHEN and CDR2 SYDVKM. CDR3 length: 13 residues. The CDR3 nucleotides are TGTGCCAGCAGTACAGGGTCTTACTACGGCTACACCTTC. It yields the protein CASSTGSYYGYTF.

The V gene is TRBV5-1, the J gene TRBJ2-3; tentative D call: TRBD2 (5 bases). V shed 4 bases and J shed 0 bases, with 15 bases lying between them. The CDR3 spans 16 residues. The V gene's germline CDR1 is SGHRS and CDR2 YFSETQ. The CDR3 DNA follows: TGCGCCAGCAGCCCCGGCGTGGGAGTTAGCACAGATACGCAGTATTTT. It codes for CASSPGVGVSTDTQYF.

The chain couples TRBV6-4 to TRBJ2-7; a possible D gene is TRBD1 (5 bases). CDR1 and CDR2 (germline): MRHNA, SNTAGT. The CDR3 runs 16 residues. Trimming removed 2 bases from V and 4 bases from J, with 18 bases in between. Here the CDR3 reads CASSDHLGAGRYEQYF. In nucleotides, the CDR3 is TGTGCCAGCAGTGACCACCTCGGAGCAGGGCGGTACGAGCAGTACTTC.

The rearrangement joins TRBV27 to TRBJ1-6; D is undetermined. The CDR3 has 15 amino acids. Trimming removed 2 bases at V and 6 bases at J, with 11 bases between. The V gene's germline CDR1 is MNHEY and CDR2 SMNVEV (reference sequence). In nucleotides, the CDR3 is TGTGCCAGCAGTTTAGGTCGAGGTGGTAATTCACCCCTCCACTTT. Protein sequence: CASSLGRGGNSPLHF.

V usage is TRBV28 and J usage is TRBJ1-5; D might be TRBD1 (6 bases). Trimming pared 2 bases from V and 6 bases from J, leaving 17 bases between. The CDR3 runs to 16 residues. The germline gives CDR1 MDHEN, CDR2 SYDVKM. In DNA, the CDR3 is TGTGCCAGCAGTTTAGAAGGGGGGGGCGATGGTCAGCCCCAGCATTTT. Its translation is CASSLEGGGDGQPQHF.

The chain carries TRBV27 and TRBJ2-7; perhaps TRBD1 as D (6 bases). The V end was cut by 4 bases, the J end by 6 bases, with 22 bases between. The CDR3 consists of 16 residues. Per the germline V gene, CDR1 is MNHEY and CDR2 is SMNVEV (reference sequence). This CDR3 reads CASSSGRDTSGAEQYF. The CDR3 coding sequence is TGTGCCAGCAGTTCCGGCCGGGACACCTCAGGAGCCGAGCAGTACTTC.

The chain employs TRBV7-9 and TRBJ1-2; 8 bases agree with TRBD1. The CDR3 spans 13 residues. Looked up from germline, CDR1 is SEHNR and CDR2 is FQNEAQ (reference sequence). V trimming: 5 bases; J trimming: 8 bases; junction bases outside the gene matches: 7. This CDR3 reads CASSLRTGMGYTF. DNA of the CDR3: TGTGCCAGCAGCCTCCGGACAGGGATGGGCTACACCTTC.

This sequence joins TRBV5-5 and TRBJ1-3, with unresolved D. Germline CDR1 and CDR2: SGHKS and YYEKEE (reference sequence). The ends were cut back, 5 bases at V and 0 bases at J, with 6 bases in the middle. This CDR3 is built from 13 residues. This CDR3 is CASRRSSGNTIYF. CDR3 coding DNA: TGTGCCAGCAGAAGGAGCTCTGGAAACACCATATATTTT.

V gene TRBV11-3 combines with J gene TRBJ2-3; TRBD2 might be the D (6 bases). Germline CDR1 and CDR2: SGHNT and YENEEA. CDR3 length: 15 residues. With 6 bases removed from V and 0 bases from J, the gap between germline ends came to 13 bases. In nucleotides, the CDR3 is TGTGCCAGCAGTCCTCGTAGCGGTAGCACAGATACGCAGTATTTT. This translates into CASSPRSGSTDTQYF.

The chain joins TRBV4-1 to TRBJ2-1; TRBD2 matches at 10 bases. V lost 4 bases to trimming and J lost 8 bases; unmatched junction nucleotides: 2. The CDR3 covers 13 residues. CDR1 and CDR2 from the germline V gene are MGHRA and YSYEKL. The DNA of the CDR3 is TGCGCCAGCAGCCGAGGACTAGCGGATGAGCAGTTCTTC. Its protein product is CASSRGLADEQFF.

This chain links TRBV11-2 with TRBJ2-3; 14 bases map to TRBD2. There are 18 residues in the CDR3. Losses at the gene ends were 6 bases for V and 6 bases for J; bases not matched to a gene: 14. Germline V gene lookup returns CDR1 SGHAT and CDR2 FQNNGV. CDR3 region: CASRAPGGLAGVADTQYF. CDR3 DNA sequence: TGTGCCAGCAGGGCCCCGGGGGGACTAGCGGGAGTCGCGGATACGCAGTATTTT.

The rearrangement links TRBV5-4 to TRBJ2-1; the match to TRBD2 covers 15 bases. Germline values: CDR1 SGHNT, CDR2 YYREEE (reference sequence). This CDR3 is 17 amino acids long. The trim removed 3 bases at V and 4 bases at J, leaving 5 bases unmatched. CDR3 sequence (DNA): TGTGCCAGCAGCTCTGGGACTAGCGGGAGGCAATACAATGAGCAGTTCTTC. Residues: CASSSGTSGRQYNEQFF. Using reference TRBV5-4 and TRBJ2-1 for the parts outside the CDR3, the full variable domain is ETGVTQSPTHLIKTRGQQVTLRCSSQSGHNTVSWYQQALGQGPQFIFQYYREEENGRGNFPPRFSGLQFPNYSSELNVNALELDDSALYLCASSSGTSGRQYNEQFFGPGTRLTVL.

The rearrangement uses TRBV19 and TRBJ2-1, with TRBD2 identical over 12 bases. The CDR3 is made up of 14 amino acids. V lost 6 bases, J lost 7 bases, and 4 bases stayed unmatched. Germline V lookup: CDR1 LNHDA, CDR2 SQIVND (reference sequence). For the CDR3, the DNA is TGTGCCAGTAGACGACTAGCGGGAGTGAATGAGCAGTTCTTC. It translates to CASRRLAGVNEQFF.